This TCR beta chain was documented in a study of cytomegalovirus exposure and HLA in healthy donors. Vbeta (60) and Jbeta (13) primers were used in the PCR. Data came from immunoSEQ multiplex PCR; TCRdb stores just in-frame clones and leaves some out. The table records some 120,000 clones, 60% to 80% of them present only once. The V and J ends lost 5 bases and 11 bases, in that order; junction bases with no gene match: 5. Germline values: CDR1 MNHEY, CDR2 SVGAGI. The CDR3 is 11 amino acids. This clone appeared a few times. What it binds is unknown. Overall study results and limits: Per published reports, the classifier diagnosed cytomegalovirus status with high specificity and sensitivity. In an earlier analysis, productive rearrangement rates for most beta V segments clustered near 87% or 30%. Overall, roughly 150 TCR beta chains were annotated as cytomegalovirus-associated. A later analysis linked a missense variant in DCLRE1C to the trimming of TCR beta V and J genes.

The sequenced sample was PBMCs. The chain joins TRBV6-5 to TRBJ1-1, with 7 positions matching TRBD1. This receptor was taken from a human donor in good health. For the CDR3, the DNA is TGTGCCAGCAGTAACAGGGGCCGGGCTTTCTTT. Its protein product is CASSNRGRAFF.